Below, one T cell receptor beta chain is given with its context. Its cognate antigen is unknown. Trimming took 6 bases from V and 5 from J; bases not matched to a gene: 8. The germline gives CDR1 MNHNS, CDR2 SASEGT. The CDR3 has 15 residues. Researchers prepared the TCRbeta library using unique molecular identifiers, the study reports. TCRdb reanalysed the PCR reads using MiXCR and keeps one entry per CDR3 protein. The data contain approximately 430,000 distinct CDR3 sequences, roughly 15% of them singletons. This entry belongs to a study of T-cell reconstitution after alpha-beta-depleted transplantation in children. General study points: T-cell counts and diversity at one year following transplant were attributed mainly to newly produced T cells. Some patients showed high day-60 TCRbeta diversity, which derived from surviving recipient T cells and thymic progenitors. Expanded graft clones numbering several hundred reportedly gave rise to alpha-beta T cells about two months after transplant.

The genes are TRBV6-1 and TRBJ2-4, with 9 bases identical to TRBD1. This sample comprised PBMCs, mostly from graft donor cells, obtained 360 days after TCRalphabeta/CD19-depleted stem cell transplant. The clonotype comes from a boy less than two years old who had a stem cell transplant for Wiskott-Aldrich syndrome, so the T cells may come from the graft donor. As DNA, the CDR3 is TGTGCCAGCAGCCCTACCCGGACAGGGGAAAACATTCAGTACTTC. Encoded protein: CASSPTRTGENIQYF.